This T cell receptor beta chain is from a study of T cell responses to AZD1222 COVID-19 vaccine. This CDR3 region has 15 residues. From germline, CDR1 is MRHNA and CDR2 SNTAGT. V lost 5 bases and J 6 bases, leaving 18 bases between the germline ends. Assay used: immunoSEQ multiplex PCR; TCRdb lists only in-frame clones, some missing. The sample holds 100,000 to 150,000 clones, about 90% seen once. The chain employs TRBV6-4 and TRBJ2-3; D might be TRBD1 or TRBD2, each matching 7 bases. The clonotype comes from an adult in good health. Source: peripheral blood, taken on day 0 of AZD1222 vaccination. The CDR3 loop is CASSQTRGGQDTQYF. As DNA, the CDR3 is TGTGCCAGCAGTCAGACTCGCGGGGGACAGGATACGCAGTATTTT.